This T cell receptor beta chain is drawn from a study of T cell repertoires in cytomegalovirus infection. TCRdb called the reads again in MiXCR, with one record for every CDR3 protein. In the table there are approximately 120,000 distinct CDR3 sequences, around 32% of which are singletons. This clonotype showed up just a few times. Its antigen is still unknown. The TCR originated in a human donor in good health (CMV status not recorded). Some clones in this sample may be carry-over from other donors' samples. The starting material was CD8+ T cells from cultured PBMCs, obtained from culture after CMV antigen stimulation.

CDR3 DNA sequence: TGTGCCAGCAGCTTGGGTTCGAGAGGGGGGGCGTTTCGCGAGCAGTACTTC. It yields the protein CASSLGSRGGAFREQYF. The chain has TRBV7-2 and TRBJ2-7; tentatively, D is TRBD2 (7 bases). CDR3 length equals 17 residues. From germline, CDR1 is SGHTA and CDR2 FQGNSA. V was shortened by 3 bases and J by 6 bases, with 24 bases between the two germline ends.